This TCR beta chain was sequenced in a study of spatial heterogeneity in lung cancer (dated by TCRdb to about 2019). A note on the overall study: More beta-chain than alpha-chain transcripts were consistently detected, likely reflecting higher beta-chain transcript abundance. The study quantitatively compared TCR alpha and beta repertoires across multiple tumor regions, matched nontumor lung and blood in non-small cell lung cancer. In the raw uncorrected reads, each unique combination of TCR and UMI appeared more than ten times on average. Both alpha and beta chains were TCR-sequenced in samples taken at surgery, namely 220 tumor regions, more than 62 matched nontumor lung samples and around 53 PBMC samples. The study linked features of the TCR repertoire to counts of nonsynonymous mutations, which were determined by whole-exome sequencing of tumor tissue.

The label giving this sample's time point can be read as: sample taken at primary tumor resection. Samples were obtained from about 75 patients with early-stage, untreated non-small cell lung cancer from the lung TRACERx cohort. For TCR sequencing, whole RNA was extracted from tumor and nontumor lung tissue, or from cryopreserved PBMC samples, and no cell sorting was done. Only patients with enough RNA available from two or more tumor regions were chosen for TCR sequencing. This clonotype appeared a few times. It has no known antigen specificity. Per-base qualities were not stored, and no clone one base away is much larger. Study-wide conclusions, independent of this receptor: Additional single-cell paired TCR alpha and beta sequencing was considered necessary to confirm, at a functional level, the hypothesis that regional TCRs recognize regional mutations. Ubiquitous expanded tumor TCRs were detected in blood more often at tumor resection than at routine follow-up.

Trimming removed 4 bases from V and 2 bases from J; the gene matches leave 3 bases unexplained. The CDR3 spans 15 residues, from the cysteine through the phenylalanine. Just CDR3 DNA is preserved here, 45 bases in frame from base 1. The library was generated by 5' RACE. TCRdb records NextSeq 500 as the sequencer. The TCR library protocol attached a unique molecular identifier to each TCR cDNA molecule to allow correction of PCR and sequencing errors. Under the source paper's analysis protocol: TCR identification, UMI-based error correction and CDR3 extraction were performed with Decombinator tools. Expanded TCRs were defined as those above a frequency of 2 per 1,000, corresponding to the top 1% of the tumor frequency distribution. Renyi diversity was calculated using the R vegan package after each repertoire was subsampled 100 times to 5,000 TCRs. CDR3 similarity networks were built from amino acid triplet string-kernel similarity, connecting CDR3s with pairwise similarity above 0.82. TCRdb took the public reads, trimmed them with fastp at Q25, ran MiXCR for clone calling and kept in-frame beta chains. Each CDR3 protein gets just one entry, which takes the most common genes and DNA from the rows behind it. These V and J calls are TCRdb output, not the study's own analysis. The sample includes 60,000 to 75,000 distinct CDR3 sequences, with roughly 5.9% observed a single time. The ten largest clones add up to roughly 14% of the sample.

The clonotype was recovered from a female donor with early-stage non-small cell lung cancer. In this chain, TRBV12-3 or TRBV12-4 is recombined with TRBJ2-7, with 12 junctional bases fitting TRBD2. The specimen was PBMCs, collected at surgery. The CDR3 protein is CASSSSGRAPYEQYF. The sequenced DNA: TGTGCCAGCAGTTCTAGCGGGAGGGCCCCCTACGAGCAGTACTTC.